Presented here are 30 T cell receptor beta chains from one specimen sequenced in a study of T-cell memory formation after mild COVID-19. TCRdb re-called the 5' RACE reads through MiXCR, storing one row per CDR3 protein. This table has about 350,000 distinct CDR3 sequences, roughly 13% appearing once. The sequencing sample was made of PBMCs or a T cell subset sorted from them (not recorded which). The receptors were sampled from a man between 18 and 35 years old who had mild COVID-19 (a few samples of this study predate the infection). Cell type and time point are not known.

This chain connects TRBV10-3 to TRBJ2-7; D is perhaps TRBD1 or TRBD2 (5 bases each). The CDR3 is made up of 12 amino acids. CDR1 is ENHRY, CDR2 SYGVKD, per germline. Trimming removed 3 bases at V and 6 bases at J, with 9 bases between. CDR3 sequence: CAISDGGVEQYF. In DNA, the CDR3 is TGTGCCATCAGTGATGGGGGTGTCGAGCAGTACTTC.

The CDR3 spells CSASRDYGYTF. The CDR3 bases are TGCAGTGCTAGCAGGGACTATGGCTACACCTTC. This chain uses TRBV20-1 with TRBJ1-2; maybe TRBD1 (5 bases). The CDR3 loop spans 11 amino acids. V lost 3 bases, J lost 3 bases, and 5 bases lay in between. CDR1 and CDR2 (germline): DFQATT, SNEGSKA (reference sequence).

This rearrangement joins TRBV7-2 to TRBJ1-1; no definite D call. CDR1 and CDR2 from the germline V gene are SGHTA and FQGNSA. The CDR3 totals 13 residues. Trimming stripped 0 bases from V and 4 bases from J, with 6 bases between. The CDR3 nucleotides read TGTGCCAGCAGCTTAGCCAGGCTCACTGAAGCTTTCTTT. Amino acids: CASSLARLTEAFF.

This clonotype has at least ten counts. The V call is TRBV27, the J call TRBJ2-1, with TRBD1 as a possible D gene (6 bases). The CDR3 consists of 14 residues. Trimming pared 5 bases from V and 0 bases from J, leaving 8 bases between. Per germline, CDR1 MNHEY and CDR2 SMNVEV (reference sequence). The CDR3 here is CASSEDSSYNEQFF. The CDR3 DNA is TGTGCCAGCAGTGAGGACAGCTCCTACAATGAGCAGTTCTTC.

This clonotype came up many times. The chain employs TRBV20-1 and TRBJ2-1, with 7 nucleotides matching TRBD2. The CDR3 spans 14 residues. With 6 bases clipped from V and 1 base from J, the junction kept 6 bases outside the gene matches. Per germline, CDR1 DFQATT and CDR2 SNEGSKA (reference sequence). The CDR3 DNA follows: TGCAGTGCCCCCGACGGGGGGTCCTACAATGAGCAGTTCTTC. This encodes CSAPDGGSYNEQFF.

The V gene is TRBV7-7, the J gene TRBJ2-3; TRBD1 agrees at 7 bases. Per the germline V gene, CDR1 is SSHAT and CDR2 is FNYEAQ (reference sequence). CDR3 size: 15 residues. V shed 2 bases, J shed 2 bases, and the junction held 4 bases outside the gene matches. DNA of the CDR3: TGTGCCAGCAGCTTATACAGGGGTCCCACAGATACGCAGTATTTT. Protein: CASSLYRGPTDTQYF.

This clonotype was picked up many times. Here the CDR3 reads CSVERVKTEAFF. In nucleotides, the CDR3 is TGCAGCGTTGAACGGGTTAAAACTGAAGCTTTCTTT. This rearrangement joins TRBV29-1 to TRBJ1-1; D is unresolved. This CDR3 spans 12 amino acids. Germline V gene lookup returns CDR1 SQVTM and CDR2 ANQGSEA. Trimming shortened V by 2 bases and J by 5 bases, and 9 bases separated the two germline ends.

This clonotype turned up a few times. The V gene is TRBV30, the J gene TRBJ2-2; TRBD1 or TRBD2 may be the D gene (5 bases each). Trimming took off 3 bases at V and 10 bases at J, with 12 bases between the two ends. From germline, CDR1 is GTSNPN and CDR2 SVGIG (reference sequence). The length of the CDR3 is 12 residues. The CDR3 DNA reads TGTGCCTGGAGGGGACCCGGGGTGGAGCTGTTTTTT. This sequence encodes CAWRGPGVELFF.

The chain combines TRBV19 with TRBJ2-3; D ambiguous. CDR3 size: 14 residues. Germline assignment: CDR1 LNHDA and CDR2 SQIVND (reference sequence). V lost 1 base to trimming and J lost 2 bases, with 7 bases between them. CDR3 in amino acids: CASSIGAYTDTQYF. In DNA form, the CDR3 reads TGTGCCAGTAGTATAGGAGCGTACACAGATACGCAGTATTTT. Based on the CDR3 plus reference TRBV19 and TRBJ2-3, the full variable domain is DGGITQSPKYLFRKEGQNVTLSCEQNLNHDAMYWYRQDPGQGLRLIYYSQIVNDFQKGDIAEGYSVSREKKESFPLTVTSAQKNPTAFYLCASSIGAYTDTQYFGPGTRLTVL.

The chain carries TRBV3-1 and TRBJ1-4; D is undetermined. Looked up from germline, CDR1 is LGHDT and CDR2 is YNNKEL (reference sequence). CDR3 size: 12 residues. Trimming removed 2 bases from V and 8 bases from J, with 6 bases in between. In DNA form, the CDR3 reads TGTGCCAGCAGCCAAAGCCAAGAAAAACTGTTTTTT. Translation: CASSQSQEKLFF.

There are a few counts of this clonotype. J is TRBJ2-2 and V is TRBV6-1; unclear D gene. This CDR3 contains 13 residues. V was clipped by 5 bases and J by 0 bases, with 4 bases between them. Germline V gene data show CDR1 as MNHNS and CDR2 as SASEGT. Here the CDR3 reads CASSYPNTGELFF. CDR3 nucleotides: TGTGCCAGCAGTTATCCGAACACCGGGGAGCTGTTTTTT.

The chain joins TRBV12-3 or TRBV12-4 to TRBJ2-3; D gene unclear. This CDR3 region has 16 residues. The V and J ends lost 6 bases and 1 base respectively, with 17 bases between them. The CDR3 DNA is TGTGCCAGCAGCCATCGGATTCCTAGAGGCACAGATACGCAGTATTTT. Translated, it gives CASSHRIPRGTDTQYF.

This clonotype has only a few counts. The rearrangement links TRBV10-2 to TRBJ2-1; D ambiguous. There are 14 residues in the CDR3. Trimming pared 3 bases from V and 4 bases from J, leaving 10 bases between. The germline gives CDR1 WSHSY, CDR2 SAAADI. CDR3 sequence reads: CASSDDSPYNEQFF. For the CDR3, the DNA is TGCGCCAGCAGTGATGACTCCCCTTACAATGAGCAGTTCTTC.

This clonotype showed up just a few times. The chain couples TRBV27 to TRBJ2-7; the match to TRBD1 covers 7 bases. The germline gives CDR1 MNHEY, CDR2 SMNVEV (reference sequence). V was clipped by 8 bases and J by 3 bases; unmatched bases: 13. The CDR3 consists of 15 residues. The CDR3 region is CASGFRDSLYYEQYF. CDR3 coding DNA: TGTGCCAGCGGCTTCCGGGACAGCCTCTACTACGAGCAGTACTTC.

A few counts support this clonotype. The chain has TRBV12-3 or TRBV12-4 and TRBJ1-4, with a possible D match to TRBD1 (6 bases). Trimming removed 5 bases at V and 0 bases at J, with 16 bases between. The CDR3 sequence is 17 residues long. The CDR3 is CASSPGYRAATNEKLFF. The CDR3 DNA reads TGTGCCAGCAGTCCGGGATACAGGGCAGCAACTAATGAAAAACTGTTTTTT.

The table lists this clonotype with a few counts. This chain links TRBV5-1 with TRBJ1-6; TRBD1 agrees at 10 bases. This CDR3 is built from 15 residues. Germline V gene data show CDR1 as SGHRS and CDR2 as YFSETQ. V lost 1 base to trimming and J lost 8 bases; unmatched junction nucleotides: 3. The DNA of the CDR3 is TGCGCCAGCAGCTTGTCCGGGACAGGGGATTCACCCCTCCACTTT. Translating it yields CASSLSGTGDSPLHF.

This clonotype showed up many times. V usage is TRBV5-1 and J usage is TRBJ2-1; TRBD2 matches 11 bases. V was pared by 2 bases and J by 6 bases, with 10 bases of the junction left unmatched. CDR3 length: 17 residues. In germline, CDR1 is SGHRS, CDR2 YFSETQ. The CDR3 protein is CASSLRLAGRVRNEQFF. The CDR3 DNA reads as TGCGCCAGCAGCTTAAGACTAGCGGGGCGGGTACGCAATGAGCAGTTCTTC.

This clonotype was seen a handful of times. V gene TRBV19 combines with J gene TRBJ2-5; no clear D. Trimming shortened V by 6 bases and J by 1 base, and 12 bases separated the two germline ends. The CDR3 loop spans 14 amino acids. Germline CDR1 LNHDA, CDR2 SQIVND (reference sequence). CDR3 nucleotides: TGTGCCAGTAGCAAGACCGAAATCCAAGAGACCCAGTACTTC. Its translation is CASSKTEIQETQYF.

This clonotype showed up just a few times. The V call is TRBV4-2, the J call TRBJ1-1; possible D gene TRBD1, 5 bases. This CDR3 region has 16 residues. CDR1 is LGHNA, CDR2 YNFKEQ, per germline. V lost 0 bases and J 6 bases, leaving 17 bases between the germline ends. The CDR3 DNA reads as TGTGCCAGCAGCCAAGAAGTTTTAGGGGATAACGCTGAAGCTTTCTTT. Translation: CASSQEVLGDNAEAFF.

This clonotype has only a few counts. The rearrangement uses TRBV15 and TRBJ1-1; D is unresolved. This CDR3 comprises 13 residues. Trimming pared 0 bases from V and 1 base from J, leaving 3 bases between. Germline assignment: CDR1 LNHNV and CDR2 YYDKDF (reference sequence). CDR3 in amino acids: CATSREQNTEAFF. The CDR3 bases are TGTGCCACCAGCAGAGAACAGAACACTGAAGCTTTCTTT.

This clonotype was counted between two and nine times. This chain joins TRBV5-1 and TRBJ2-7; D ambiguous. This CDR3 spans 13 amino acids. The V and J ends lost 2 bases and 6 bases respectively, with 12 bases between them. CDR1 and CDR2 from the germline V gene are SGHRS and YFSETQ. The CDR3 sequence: CASSLGSSTEQYV. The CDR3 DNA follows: TGCGCCAGCAGCTTAGGTTCTTCTACCGAGCAGTACGTC.

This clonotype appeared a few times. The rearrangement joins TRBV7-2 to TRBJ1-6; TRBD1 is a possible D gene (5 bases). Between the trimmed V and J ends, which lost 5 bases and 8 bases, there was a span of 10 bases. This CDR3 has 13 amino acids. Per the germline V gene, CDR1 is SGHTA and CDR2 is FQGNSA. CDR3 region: CASSPDTYSPLHF. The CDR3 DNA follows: TGTGCCAGCAGCCCGGACACTTATTCACCCCTCCACTTT.

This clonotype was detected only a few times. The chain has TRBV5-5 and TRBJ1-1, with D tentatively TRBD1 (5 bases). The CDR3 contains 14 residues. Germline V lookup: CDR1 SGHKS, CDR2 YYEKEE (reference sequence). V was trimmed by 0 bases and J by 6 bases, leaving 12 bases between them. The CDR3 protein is CASSLEPGRSEAFF. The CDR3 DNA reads TGTGCCAGCAGCTTGGAGCCAGGGCGGTCTGAAGCTTTCTTT.

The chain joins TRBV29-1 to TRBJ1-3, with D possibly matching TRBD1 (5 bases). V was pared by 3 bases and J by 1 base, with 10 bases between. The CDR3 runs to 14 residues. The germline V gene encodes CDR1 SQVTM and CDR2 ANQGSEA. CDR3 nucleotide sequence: TGCAGCGTTGAGGGCAGGGCTTCTGGAAACACCATATATTTT. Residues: CSVEGRASGNTIYF.

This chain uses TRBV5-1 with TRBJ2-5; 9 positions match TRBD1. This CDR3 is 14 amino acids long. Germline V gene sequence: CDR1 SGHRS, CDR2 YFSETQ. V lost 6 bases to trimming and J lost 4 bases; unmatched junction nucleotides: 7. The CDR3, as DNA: TGCGCCAGCACCACTCCGGACAGGGGAGAGACCCAGTACTTC. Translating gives CASTTPDRGETQYF.

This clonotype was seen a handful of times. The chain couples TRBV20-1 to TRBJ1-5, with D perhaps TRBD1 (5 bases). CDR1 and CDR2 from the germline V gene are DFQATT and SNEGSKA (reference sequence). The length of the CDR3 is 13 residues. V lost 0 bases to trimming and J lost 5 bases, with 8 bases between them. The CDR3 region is CSARDRGDQPQHF. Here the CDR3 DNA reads TGCAGTGCTAGAGATCGGGGCGATCAGCCCCAGCATTTT.

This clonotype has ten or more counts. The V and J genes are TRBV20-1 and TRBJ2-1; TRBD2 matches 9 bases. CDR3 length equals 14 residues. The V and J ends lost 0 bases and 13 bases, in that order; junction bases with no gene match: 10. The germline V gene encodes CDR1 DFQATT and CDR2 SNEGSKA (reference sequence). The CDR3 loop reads CSARDNSASGDQFF. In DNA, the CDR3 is TGCAGTGCTAGAGATAATTCGGCTAGCGGGGATCAGTTCTTC.

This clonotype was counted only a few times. The CDR3 DNA is TGTGCCAGCACTATGTTCCCGGGACAGGGGTGGGGTGGCTACACCTTC. As protein: CASTMFPGQGWGGYTF. This chain uses TRBV12-3 or TRBV12-4 with TRBJ1-2; 10 bases match TRBD1. The CDR3 covers 16 residues. The V segment lost 7 bases and the J segment 7 bases; nucleotides outside the gene matches: 15.

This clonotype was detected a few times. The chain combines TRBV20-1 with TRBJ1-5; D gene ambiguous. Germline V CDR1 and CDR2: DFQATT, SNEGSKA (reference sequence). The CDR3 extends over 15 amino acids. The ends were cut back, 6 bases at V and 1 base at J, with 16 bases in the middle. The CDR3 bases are TGCAGTGCCCACCCAGCGGGCCGGAGCAATCAGCCCCAGCATTTT. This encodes CSAHPAGRSNQPQHF.

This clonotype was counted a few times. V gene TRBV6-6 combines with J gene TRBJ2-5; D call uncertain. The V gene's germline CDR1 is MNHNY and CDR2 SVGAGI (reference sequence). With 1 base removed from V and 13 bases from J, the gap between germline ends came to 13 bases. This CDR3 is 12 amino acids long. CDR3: CASSYLGPPPYF. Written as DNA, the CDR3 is TGTGCCAGCAGTTACTTAGGTCCTCCACCGTACTTC.